A selection of T cell receptor beta chains follows, all from one sample in a study of blood T cell repertoires in COVID-19. The assay was immunoSEQ multiplex PCR, and TCRdb's table has in-frame clones only and misses some. The table lists some 200,000 clones, 70% to 85% of them singletons. Source material: PBMCs or T cells enriched from blood (not recorded which). The receptors here all came from a woman aged 45-60 years who had recovered from COVID-19. Each CDR3 is given without its conserved first and last residue. Each record gives: J gene, CDR3 length, V gene, CDR3 protein.

j_call: TRBJ2-3
cdr3_length: 11
v_call: TRBV6-5
cdr3_aa: AAGRESSDTQY

j_call: TRBJ1-2
cdr3_length: 13
v_call: TRBV7-9
cdr3_aa: ASSYHEGGFGGYT

j_call: TRBJ1-4
cdr3_length: 13
v_call: TRBV9
cdr3_aa: ASSAGRDRNEKLF

j_call: TRBJ2-7
cdr3_length: 12
v_call: TRBV6-5
cdr3_aa: ASSYSGSGREQY

j_call: TRBJ1-1
cdr3_length: 11
v_call: TRBV28
cdr3_aa: ASSWNRDTEAF

j_call: TRBJ2-5
cdr3_length: 10
v_call: TRBV19
cdr3_aa: ATAPRGETQY

j_call: TRBJ1-1
cdr3_length: 12
v_call: TRBV18
cdr3_aa: ASSPLEGDTEAF

j_call: TRBJ1-1
cdr3_length: 11
v_call: TRBV30
cdr3_aa: AWGGQTSTGAF

j_call: TRBJ2-7
cdr3_length: 13
v_call: TRBV28
cdr3_aa: ASSLYRQINYEQY

j_call: TRBJ1-1
cdr3_length: 12
v_call: TRBV28
cdr3_aa: ASSLGGLGTEAF

j_call: TRBJ1-2
cdr3_length: 11
v_call: TRBV7-3
cdr3_aa: ASSVQGDYGYT

j_call: TRBJ1-1
cdr3_length: 11
v_call: TRBV30
cdr3_aa: AWSVHGGTEAF

j_call: TRBJ2-7
cdr3_length: 14
v_call: TRBV9
cdr3_aa: ASSPISGRARYEQY

j_call: TRBJ2-1
cdr3_length: 11
v_call: TRBV19
cdr3_aa: ASSPTDYNEQF

j_call: TRBJ1-1
cdr3_length: 11
v_call: TRBV7-6
cdr3_aa: ASSKTGVTEAF

j_call: TRBJ2-5
cdr3_length: 11
v_call: TRBV7-9
cdr3_aa: ASSLASTETQY

j_call: TRBJ1-6
cdr3_length: 14
v_call: TRBV7-6
cdr3_aa: ASSSAPGQGGSPLH

j_call: TRBJ1-5
cdr3_length: 12
v_call: TRBV28
cdr3_aa: ASSFVGDNQPQH

j_call: TRBJ2-7
cdr3_length: 12
v_call: TRBV18
cdr3_aa: ASSPQQDLNEQY

j_call: TRBJ1-2
cdr3_length: 12
v_call: TRBV5-1
cdr3_aa: ASSLEAGLYGYT

j_call: TRBJ2-1
cdr3_length: 14
v_call: TRBV18
cdr3_aa: ASSPKAGGTNNEQF

j_call: TRBJ1-3
cdr3_length: 13
v_call: TRBV2
cdr3_aa: ASSATGGSRNTIY

j_call: TRBJ1-5
cdr3_length: 13
v_call: TRBV19
cdr3_aa: ASSPQRGSNQPQH

j_call: TRBJ2-1
cdr3_length: 12
v_call: TRBV7-6
cdr3_aa: ASSPYLNVDEQF

j_call: TRBJ2-5
cdr3_length: 12
v_call: TRBV28
cdr3_aa: ASSLGGPVETQY

j_call: TRBJ1-4
cdr3_length: 12
v_call: TRBV7-9
cdr3_aa: ASSSPPGEEKLF

j_call: TRBJ1-3
cdr3_length: 15
v_call: TRBV18
cdr3_aa: ASSRGPAEGSGNTIY

j_call: TRBJ2-1
cdr3_length: 11
v_call: TRBV7-3
cdr3_aa: ASSLNSGTKQF

j_call: TRBJ2-7
cdr3_length: 14
v_call: TRBV5-5
cdr3_aa: ASSLGGGERGYEQY

j_call: TRBJ2-7
cdr3_length: 10
v_call: TRBV10-3
cdr3_aa: AISEIGNEQY

j_call: TRBJ1-1
cdr3_length: 14
v_call: TRBV18
cdr3_aa: ASSPGTGGPRTEAF

j_call: TRBJ2-4
cdr3_length: 15
v_call: TRBV4-1
cdr3_aa: ASSAGGRVGAKNIQY

j_call: TRBJ2-7
cdr3_length: 11
v_call: TRBV7-3
cdr3_aa: ASSIAGGNEQY

j_call: TRBJ1-1
cdr3_length: 13
v_call: TRBV6-2/TRBV6-3
cdr3_aa: ASSFTRQPNTEAF

j_call: TRBJ2-1
cdr3_length: 15
v_call: TRBV12-5
cdr3_aa: ASGPPGGVGSYNEQF

j_call: TRBJ1-6
cdr3_length: 12
v_call: TRBV9
cdr3_aa: ASSVETGNSPLH

j_call: TRBJ2-1
cdr3_length: 14
v_call: TRBV11-1
cdr3_aa: ASSLVGGQGANEQF

j_call: TRBJ1-4
cdr3_length: 15
v_call: TRBV27
cdr3_aa: ASSLAGTGGSSEKLF

j_call: TRBJ2-7
cdr3_length: 14
v_call: TRBV6-6
cdr3_aa: ASSYLPGQGAYEQY

j_call: TRBJ2-5
cdr3_length: 13
v_call: TRBV7-9
cdr3_aa: ASSLAAGSGETQY

j_call: TRBJ2-7
cdr3_length: 15
v_call: TRBV7-2
cdr3_aa: ASSFDRGLKSSYEQY